Presented here are 11 T cell receptor beta chains from one specimen sequenced in a study of patients and donors after allogeneic stem cell transplantation. TCRdb re-called the RT-PCR reads through MiXCR, storing one row per CDR3 protein. The sample lists roughly 200,000 distinct CDR3 sequences, about 38% occurring once. Specimen: blood, either unsorted or a sorted T cell fraction (not recorded which). Receptors originate from a human donor who was either an allogeneic HSCT recipient or a stem cell or donor lymphocyte infusion donor (not recorded which). It is not recorded whose cells these are; they may come from a transplant donor.

The chain has TRBV28 and TRBJ1-6; 7 nucleotides match TRBD1. The CDR3 runs 16 residues. In germline, CDR1 is MDHEN, CDR2 SYDVKM. V gave up 8 bases and J gave up 5 bases; unmatched junction bases: 12. CDR3 amino acids: CASRHDTGTDNSPLHF. CDR3 in DNA: TGTGCCAGCCGACATGACACCGGGACAGATAATTCACCCCTCCACTTT.

The V call is TRBV20-1, the J call TRBJ1-5, with a tentative D call TRBD1 (5 bases). This CDR3 is 14 amino acids long. Trimming stripped 3 bases from V and 4 bases from J, with 13 bases between. The V gene's germline CDR1 is DFQATT and CDR2 SNEGSKA (reference sequence). This chain's CDR3 is CSARRGQVNQPQHF. The CDR3 DNA reads TGCAGTGCTAGGAGGGGCCAGGTTAATCAGCCCCAGCATTTT.

The chain is built from TRBV12-3 or TRBV12-4 and TRBJ1-2, with 10 bases lining up with TRBD1. With 5 bases clipped from V and 4 bases from J, the junction kept 7 bases outside the gene matches. The CDR3 sequence is 15 residues long. DNA of the CDR3: TGTGCCAGCAGTGTCCGGGACAGGGGAATCTATGGCTACACCTTC. This sequence encodes CASSVRDRGIYGYTF.

The chain is built from TRBV4-3 and TRBJ2-3; no clear D. V shed 0 bases and J shed 5 bases, with 9 bases lying between them. CDR1 is LGHNA and CDR2 is YSLEER in the germline V gene. The CDR3 is 14 residues long. DNA of the CDR3: TGCGCCAGCAGCCAAGATCCTACAGTAGATACGCAGTATTTT. As protein: CASSQDPTVDTQYF.

This CDR3 reads CASSQEPGLGNTDTQYF. The CDR3 nucleotides are TGCGCCAGCAGCCAGGAACCGGGACTAGGGAACACAGATACGCAGTATTTT. The genes are TRBV4-3 and TRBJ2-3, with TRBD2 matching 8 bases. Per germline, CDR1 LGHNA and CDR2 YSLEER. Trimming cost V 3 bases and J 2 bases; bases outside gene matches: 10. The CDR3 loop spans 17 amino acids.

A few counts support this clonotype. J is TRBJ2-7 and V is TRBV5-1; D is unresolved. V was shortened by 1 base and J by 3 bases, with 11 bases between the two germline ends. The CDR3 consists of 14 residues. The germline gives CDR1 SGHRS, CDR2 YFSETQ. The CDR3 region is CASSLTPEIYEQYF. CDR3 bases: TGCGCCAGCAGCTTGACGCCGGAGATCTACGAGCAGTACTTC.

The rearrangement links TRBV3-1 to TRBJ1-2, with D tentatively TRBD1 (5 bases). Trimming removed 0 bases from V and 8 bases from J, with 10 bases in between. The CDR3 length is 13 residues. CDR1 is LGHDT and CDR2 is YNNKEL in the germline V gene (reference sequence). DNA of the CDR3: TGTGCCAGCAGCCAAGATGGGGACCTAGGCTACACCTTC. Its translation is CASSQDGDLGYTF.

This clonotype has only a few counts. CDR3: CSVEGQHSGNTIYF. CDR3 in DNA: TGCAGCGTTGAAGGGCAACACTCTGGAAACACCATATATTTT. The chain carries TRBV29-1 and TRBJ1-3, with D unresolved. Germline-derived CDR1 and CDR2 are SQVTM and ANQGSEA. With 1 base removed from V and 0 bases from J, the gap between germline ends came to 7 bases. The CDR3 runs to 14 residues.

This rearrangement joins TRBV3-1 to TRBJ2-7; D gene unclear. V was clipped by 4 bases and J by 3 bases, with 13 bases between them. The CDR3 has 14 residues. Per germline, CDR1 LGHDT and CDR2 YNNKEL (reference sequence). CDR3 DNA sequence: TGTGCCAGCAGCCCCCAGCTCAGGTTCTACGAGCAGTACTTC. It translates to CASSPQLRFYEQYF.

This chain joins TRBV28 and TRBJ1-3; D is possibly TRBD1 (6 bases). V was pared by 7 bases and J by 2 bases, with 18 bases between. CDR3 length equals 16 residues. Germline V CDR1 and CDR2: MDHEN, SYDVKM. The CDR3, as DNA: TGTGCCAGCACATTGGCGGGGGCAAGGGCTGGAAACACCATATATTTT. This gives the protein CASTLAGARAGNTIYF.

The chain couples TRBV5-1 to TRBJ1-6; TRBD1 aligns across 7 bases. CDR3 size: 13 residues. Trimming took 5 bases from V and 6 from J; bases not matched to a gene: 2. CDR1 SGHRS and CDR2 YFSETQ come from the germline V gene. The CDR3 nucleotides are TGCGCCAGCAGATCAGGGGGTAATTCACCCCTCCACTTT. This codes for CASRSGGNSPLHF. Supplemented by reference TRBV5-1 and TRBJ1-6, the full variable domain reads KAGVTQTPRYLIKTRGQQVTLSCSPISGHRSVSWYQQTPGQGLQFLFEYFSETQRNKGNFPGRFSGRQFSNSRSEMNVSTLELGDSALYLCASRSGGNSPLHFGNGTRLTVT.